These 21 T cell receptor beta chains came from one sample sequenced in a study of T cell responses to AZD1222 COVID-19 vaccine. Here immunoSEQ multiplex PCR was the method, and the copy in TCRdb shows in-frame clones only, minus some. Of about 150,000 clones listed, just over 85% are singletons. The material sequenced was peripheral blood, taken 28 days after the second AZD1222 dose. These TCRs come from an adult who received the AZD1222 COVID-19 vaccine.

The chain carries TRBV12-2 and TRBJ1-4. TRBV12-2 is designated a pseudogene. The CDR3 totals 17 residues. In DNA, the CDR3 is TGTGCAAGTCGCTTAATAGCCCTACCCGCAACTAATGAAAAACTGTTTTTT. This sequence encodes CASRLIALPATNEKLFF.

V is TRBV6-4 and J is TRBJ1-3, with 9 bases fitting TRBD1. The junction had 12 bases not matched to a gene; V was cut back by 8 bases and J by 7 bases. Germline lookup yields CDR1 MRHNA and CDR2 SNTAGT. CDR3 size: 15 residues. The CDR3 region is CASRIDGQGPNTIYF. The CDR3 nucleotides are TGTGCCAGCCGGATCGATGGACAGGGGCCGAACACCATATATTTT.

This clone showed up just once. The chain links TRBV11-2 to TRBJ1-3, with 8 bases fitting TRBD1. The CDR3 sequence is 15 residues long. Germline V CDR1 and CDR2: SGHAT, FQNNGV. The V and J ends lost 5 bases and 0 bases, in that order; junction bases with no gene match: 3. The CDR3 nucleotides are TGTGCCAGCAGCCCGGACAGGGCCTCTGGAAACACCATATATTTT. Protein product: CASSPDRASGNTIYF.

CDR3 sequence: CASSLAAGGNQPQHF. As DNA, the CDR3 is TGTGCCAGCAGTTTAGCAGCGGGTGGCAATCAGCCCCAGCATTTT. The V call is TRBV28, the J call TRBJ1-5; D is unclear. The germline CDR1 and CDR2 sequences are MDHEN and SYDVKM. The CDR3 has 15 amino acids. The V and J ends lost 2 bases and 2 bases respectively, with 10 bases between them.

This chain joins TRBV6-2 or TRBV6-3 and TRBJ2-7; 7 bases fit TRBD2. The trim removed 6 bases at V and 2 bases at J, leaving 10 bases unmatched. This CDR3 contains 15 residues. The germline V gene encodes CDR1 MNHEY and CDR2 SVGEGT. CDR3 sequence (DNA): TGTGCCAGCAGCCCCGGACTAGATCGAGCCTACGAGCAGTACTTC. Amino acid sequence: CASSPGLDRAYEQYF.

This clone was counted once. J is TRBJ1-2 and V is TRBV5-1; no reliable D call. Trimming removed 0 bases from V and 0 bases from J, with 12 bases in between. Germline V lookup: CDR1 SGHRS, CDR2 YFSETQ. CDR3 length: 16 amino acids. CDR3 residues: CASSLEATLPNYGYTF. The CDR3 DNA follows: TGCGCCAGCAGCTTGGAGGCGACTCTGCCTAACTATGGCTACACCTTC.

This clone has only one observation. The CDR3: CASSLVAGDQPQHF. The DNA for the CDR3 is TGCGCCAGCAGCTTGGTCGCAGGGGATCAGCCCCAGCATTTT. This sequence joins TRBV5-1 and TRBJ1-5, with D perhaps TRBD1 (6 bases). The V gene's germline CDR1 is SGHRS and CDR2 YFSETQ. Trimming left V 0 bases short and J 5 bases short, with 9 bases between. The CDR3 runs to 14 residues. Variable domain in full (rest from reference TRBV5-1 and TRBJ1-5): KAGVTQTPRYLIKTRGQQVTLSCSPISGHRSVSWYQQTPGQGLQFLFEYFSETQRNKGNFPGRFSGRQFSNSRSEMNVSTLELGDSALYLCASSLVAGDQPQHFGDGTRLSIL.

The V call is TRBV6-5, the J call TRBJ1-1; a weak D match, TRBD1 (6 bases). Germline assignment: CDR1 MNHEY and CDR2 SVGAGI. Trimming removed 0 bases from V and 7 bases from J, with 9 bases in between. This CDR3 is 13 amino acids long. CDR3 DNA: TGTGCCAGCAGTTACTCGGGGGGCCTTGAAGCTTTCTTT. Its translation is CASSYSGGLEAFF.

Details on this clone: Other DNA sequences in the sample encode the same CDR3. The gene calls are TRBV7-2 and TRBJ2-7; D gene ambiguous. V was shortened by 5 bases and J by 3 bases, with 5 bases between the two germline ends. The CDR3 runs 11 residues. Looked up from germline, CDR1 is SGHTA and CDR2 is FQGNSA. CDR3 sequence: CASSNRYEQYF. The CDR3 nucleotides are TGTGCCAGCAGCAATCGCTACGAGCAGTACTTC. Full variable domain (missing parts from reference TRBV7-2 and TRBJ2-7): GAGVSQSPSNKVTEKGKDVELRCDPISGHTALYWYRQSLGQGLEFLIYFQGNSAPDKSGLPSDRFSAERTGGSVSTLTIQRTQQEDSAVYLCASSNRYEQYFGPGTRLTVT.

This clone was seen just once. This sequence joins TRBV5-6 and TRBJ2-5; TRBD2 matches at 8 bases. This CDR3 comprises 14 residues. Germline values: CDR1 SGHDT, CDR2 YYEEEE. After removal of 3 bases from V and 1 base from J, the junction contained 2 bases not matched to a gene. CDR3 residues: CASSWTSLQETQYF. CDR3 coding DNA: TGTGCCAGCAGCTGGACTAGCCTCCAAGAGACCCAGTACTTC.

The chain couples TRBV29-1 to TRBJ2-3; D is unresolved. Trimming left V 0 bases short and J 3 bases short, with 10 bases between. This CDR3 is built from 14 residues. Germline CDR1 reads SQVTM; CDR2 reads ANQGSEA. CDR3 residues: CSVEDLRRTDTQYF. In DNA form, the CDR3 reads TGCAGCGTTGAAGATTTGCGACGGACAGATACGCAGTATTTT.

This rearrangement joins TRBV20-1 to TRBJ2-7, with TRBD2 identical over 10 bases. CDR3 size: 13 residues. The J segment lost 6 bases and the V segment lost 3 bases, leaving 5 bases of the junction unmatched. Germline V lookup: CDR1 DFQATT, CDR2 SNEGSKA (reference sequence). CDR3 protein: CSASPPSGSEQYF. The CDR3 DNA reads as TGCAGTGCTAGTCCCCCTAGCGGGAGCGAGCAGTACTTC.

Only one count was recorded for this clone. The chain employs TRBV19 and TRBJ2-6, with 8 bases identical to TRBD1. Looked up from germline, CDR1 is LNHDA and CDR2 is SQIVND (reference sequence). This CDR3 is 15 amino acids long. V dropped 8 bases and J dropped 2; count of bases not matched to a gene: 5. DNA for the CDR3: TGTGCCAGTCACCAGGGGGCGCCTGGGGCCAACGTCCTGACTTTC. This gives the protein CASHQGAPGANVLTF.

The chain links TRBV7-9 to TRBJ2-7; TRBD2 might be the D (5 bases). Germline loops: CDR1 SEHNR, CDR2 FQNEAQ (reference sequence). Trimming cost V 5 bases and J 4 bases, with 15 bases left between them. The CDR3 extends over 14 amino acids. CDR3 loop: CASSESGSEYEQYF. The CDR3 nucleotides read TGTGCCAGCAGCGAGTCGGGGAGTGAATACGAGCAGTACTTC.

CDR3 sequence reads: CASSPPRRSGQEETQYF. CDR3 coding DNA: TGTGCCAGCTCACCACCCCGAAGGTCGGGCCAGGAAGAGACCCAGTACTTC. The V and J genes are TRBV18 and TRBJ2-5; D is uncertain. There are 17 residues in the CDR3. V was trimmed by 0 bases and J by 3 bases, leaving 17 bases between them. Germline V gives CDR1 KGHSH, CDR2 LQKENI. Full variable domain (outside the CDR3, taken from reference TRBV18 and TRBJ2-5): NAGVMQNPRHLVRRRGQEARLRCSPMKGHSHVYWYRQLPEEGLKFMVYLQKENIIDESGMPKERFSAEFPKEGPSILRIQQVVRGDSAAYFCASSPPRRSGQEETQYFGPGTRLLVL.

In its sample, this clone was seen a few times. Written as DNA, the CDR3 is TGTGCCAGCAGTATCAGACAGCCTCACAATCAGCCCCAGCATTTT. Amino acids: CASSIRQPHNQPQHF. The V call is TRBV6-5, the J call TRBJ1-5, with D perhaps TRBD1 (5 bases). V lost 5 bases and J 3 bases, leaving 14 bases between the germline ends. From germline, CDR1 is MNHEY and CDR2 SVGAGI. There are 15 residues in the CDR3.

The CDR3 spells CASSSGQEQYF. The CDR3 nucleotides are TGTGCCAGCAGCAGCGGGCAAGAGCAGTACTTC. V usage is TRBV21-1 and J usage is TRBJ2-7; the D segment call TRBD2 is taken from the table without a DNA check. TRBV21-1 is labeled a pseudogene. The CDR3 loop spans 11 amino acids.

The V call is TRBV4-2, the J call TRBJ2-7, with TRBD1 matching 8 bases. V dropped 2 bases and J dropped 3; count of bases not matched to a gene: 3. Germline V CDR1 and CDR2: LGHNA, YNFKEQ. CDR3 length: 14 residues. The CDR3: CASSQHRGVYEQYF. The CDR3 coding sequence is TGTGCCAGCAGCCAACACAGGGGGGTCTACGAGCAGTACTTC.

The V call is TRBV6-6, the J call TRBJ1-2, with 9 bases fitting TRBD1. Trimming cost V 6 bases and J 2 bases; bases outside gene matches: 13. Germline loops: CDR1 MNHNY, CDR2 SVGAGI (reference sequence). The CDR3 runs to 17 residues. Written as DNA, the CDR3 is TGTGCCAGCAGCCGAGGGACAGGGAGCTCCCGAAACTATGGCTACACCTTC. It yields the protein CASSRGTGSSRNYGYTF.

V is TRBV2 and J is TRBJ1-2; D ambiguous. V dropped 3 bases and J dropped 4 bases, with 9 bases sitting between them. The CDR3 is 13 residues long. Germline V gene data show CDR1 as SNHLY and CDR2 as FYNNEI. CDR3 loop: CASSDPHAYGYTF. CDR3 in DNA: TGTGCCAGCAGTGACCCTCACGCCTATGGCTACACCTTC.

The chain is built from TRBV2 and TRBJ1-5; D call uncertain. The germline V gene has CDR1 SNHLY and CDR2 FYNNEI. The CDR3 contains 13 residues. V lost 8 bases to trimming and J lost 0 bases, with 8 bases between them. CDR3 DNA sequence: TGTGCCAGCGTCCTGGCTAGCAATCAGCCCCAGCATTTT. It yields the protein CASVLASNQPQHF.